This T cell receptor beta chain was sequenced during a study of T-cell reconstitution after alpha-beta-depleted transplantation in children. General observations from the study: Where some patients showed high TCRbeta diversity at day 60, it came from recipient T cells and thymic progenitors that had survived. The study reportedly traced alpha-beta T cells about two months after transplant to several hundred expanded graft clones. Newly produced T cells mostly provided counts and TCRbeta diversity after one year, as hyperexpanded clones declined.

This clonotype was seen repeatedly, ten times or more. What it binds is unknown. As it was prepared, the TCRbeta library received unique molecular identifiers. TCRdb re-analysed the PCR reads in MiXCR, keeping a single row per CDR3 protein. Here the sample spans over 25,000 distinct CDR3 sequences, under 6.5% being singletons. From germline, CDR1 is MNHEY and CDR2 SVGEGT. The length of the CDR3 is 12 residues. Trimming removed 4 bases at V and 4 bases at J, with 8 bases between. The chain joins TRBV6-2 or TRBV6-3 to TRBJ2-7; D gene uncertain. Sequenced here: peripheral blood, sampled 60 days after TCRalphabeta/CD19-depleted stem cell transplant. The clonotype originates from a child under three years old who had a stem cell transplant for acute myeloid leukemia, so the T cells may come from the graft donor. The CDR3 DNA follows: TGTGCCAGCAGTTCCCTGGATTACGAGCAGTACTTC. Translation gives CASSSLDYEQYF.